This TCR beta chain is drawn from a study of tumor-infiltrating lymphocytes in localized non-small cell lung cancer. Broader study findings: TCR sequencing covered a subset of patients with enough tissue.

Germline V gene data show CDR1 as SEHNR and CDR2 as FQNEAQ (reference sequence). The V and J ends lost 5 bases and 1 base respectively, with 11 bases between them. This CDR3 spans 14 amino acids. Comments on this clone: Its antigen is currently unknown.

The assay was immunoSEQ multiplex PCR, and TCRdb's table has in-frame clones only and misses some. The sample carries thousands of clones, over 75% recorded once. Sequences were obtained from uninvolved lung tissue not adjacent to the tumor. The rearrangement uses TRBV7-9 and TRBJ1-1; D is perhaps TRBD1 (6 bases). This receptor was obtained from a human donor with non-small cell lung cancer. The CDR3 loop is CASSPGQRNTEAFF. The CDR3 DNA reads as TGTGCCAGCAGCCCAGGACAGAGGAACACTGAAGCTTTCTTT.